These T cell receptor beta chains were read from a single sample in a study of cytotoxic CD8 clonotypes in ibrutinib-treated CLL. Clones were read by immunoSEQ multiplex PCR, and TCRdb kept only the in-frame ones, dropping some. Here the sample spans 95,000 to 100,000 clones, roughly 80% being singletons. The input for sequencing was PBMCs, taken after 12 months of ibrutinib treatment. All receptors derive from a human donor with chronic lymphocytic leukemia. Each CDR3 is given with its conserved first and last residue. Each record gives: CDR3 DNA, CDR3 protein, clone size, J gene, D gene, V gene. D genes are given only for firm matches. The size field is filled for only some rows; it gives once, few, many or a size class.

CDR3nt: TGTGCCAGCGGGTTGGCTTCCTATGGCTACACCTTC
CDR3aa: CASGLASYGYTF
abundance: NA
j_gene: TRBJ1-2
d_gene: NA
v_gene: TRBV28

CDR3nt: TGCGCCAGCAGCACACTACAGGGGGCAAGTGGGACCCAGTACTTC
CDR3aa: CASSTLQGASGTQYF
abundance: NA
j_gene: TRBJ2-5
d_gene: TRBD1
v_gene: TRBV5-1

CDR3nt: TGTGCCAGCACCCTAATAGGGGCCACTGAAGCTTTCTTT
CDR3aa: CASTLIGATEAFF
abundance: NA
j_gene: TRBJ1-1
d_gene: NA
v_gene: TRBV5-8

CDR3nt: TGCAGTGCTAGTGTCCCAGACGAGCAGTACTTC
CDR3aa: CSASVPDEQYF
abundance: NA
j_gene: TRBJ2-7
d_gene: NA
v_gene: TRBV20-1

CDR3nt: TGTGCCAGCAGTTACTCGGGACAGGGTCGTGGCTACACCTTC
CDR3aa: CASSYSGQGRGYTF
abundance: NA
j_gene: TRBJ1-2
d_gene: TRBD1
v_gene: TRBV6-6

CDR3nt: TGCGCCAGCAGCGTAGGACAGGGGGCAACTGAAGCTTTCTTT
CDR3aa: CASSVGQGATEAFF
abundance: NA
j_gene: TRBJ1-1
d_gene: TRBD1
v_gene: TRBV5-1

CDR3nt: TGTGCCAGCTCCGTGGGGACTAGCCCCAACAATGAGCAGTTCTTC
CDR3aa: CASSVGTSPNNEQFF
abundance: NA
j_gene: TRBJ2-1
d_gene: TRBD2
v_gene: TRBV6-4

CDR3nt: TGTGCCAGCAGCTTAGGGCAGACAAACACTGAAGCTTTCTTT
CDR3aa: CASSLGQTNTEAFF
abundance: NA
j_gene: TRBJ1-1
d_gene: NA
v_gene: TRBV7-3

CDR3nt: TGTGCCAGCAGCCGATGGTGGGGCCCTAACAATGAGCAGTTCTTC
CDR3aa: CASSRWWGPNNEQFF
abundance: NA
j_gene: TRBJ2-1
d_gene: NA
v_gene: TRBV7-3

CDR3nt: TGTGCCAGCAGTGAGGACAGGGTTGAAGAAAAACTGTTTTTT
CDR3aa: CASSEDRVEEKLFF
abundance: once
j_gene: TRBJ1-4
d_gene: TRBD1
v_gene: TRBV2

CDR3nt: TGTGCCAGCAGCGGACGACAGGGGGCTTGGGGCACTGAAGCTTTCTTT
CDR3aa: CASSGRQGAWGTEAFF
abundance: NA
j_gene: TRBJ1-1
d_gene: TRBD1
v_gene: TRBV7-8

CDR3nt: TGCGCCAGCAGTCCCGTGGTAGCCAAAAACATTCAGTACTTC
CDR3aa: CASSPVVAKNIQYF
abundance: few
j_gene: TRBJ2-4
d_gene: NA
v_gene: TRBV10-2

CDR3nt: TGTGCCAGCAGCGTAATCGGGGGAGGGTCCTACAATGAGCAGTTCTTC
CDR3aa: CASSVIGGGSYNEQFF
abundance: NA
j_gene: TRBJ2-1
d_gene: TRBD2
v_gene: TRBV9

CDR3nt: TGTGCCAGCAGCCTCCAACCGGGACAGGGGTTGGAGACCCAGTACTTC
CDR3aa: CASSLQPGQGLETQYF
abundance: NA
j_gene: TRBJ2-5
d_gene: TRBD1
v_gene: TRBV9

CDR3nt: TGTGCCAGCAGTGGCGGACAGGGGGCAAATAGCAATCAGCCCCAGCATTTT
CDR3aa: CASSGGQGANSNQPQHF
abundance: NA
j_gene: TRBJ1-5
d_gene: TRBD1
v_gene: TRBV6-4

CDR3nt: TGCGCCAGCAGGAAGGGGGCTGATTTGGTCTATACCGGGGAGCTGTTTTTT
CDR3aa: CASRKGADLVYTGELFF
abundance: once
j_gene: TRBJ2-2
d_gene: TRBD1
v_gene: TRBV5-1

CDR3nt: TGCAGCGTTCTGGGACAGACTAACACTGAAGCTTTCTTT
CDR3aa: CSVLGQTNTEAFF
abundance: NA
j_gene: TRBJ1-1
d_gene: TRBD1
v_gene: TRBV29-1

CDR3nt: TGTGCCAGACATCCATTCGGACAGGCGGGTGAAAAACTGTTTTTT
CDR3aa: CARHPFGQAGEKLFF
abundance: NA
j_gene: TRBJ1-4
d_gene: TRBD1
v_gene: TRBV11-2

CDR3nt: TGTGCCAGCAGCTTAGAAGATACGCAGTATTTT
CDR3aa: CASSLEDTQYF
abundance: NA
j_gene: TRBJ2-3
d_gene: NA
v_gene: TRBV7-6

CDR3nt: TGCAGCGTAGGACAGACACCCACTGAAGCTTTCTTT
CDR3aa: CSVGQTPTEAFF
abundance: few
j_gene: TRBJ1-1
d_gene: NA
v_gene: TRBV29-1

CDR3nt: TGCGCCAGCAGCCAAGGCGAGCTTGGGTATGAGCAGTTCTTC
CDR3aa: CASSQGELGYEQFF
abundance: NA
j_gene: TRBJ2-1
d_gene: NA
v_gene: TRBV4-1

CDR3nt: TGTGCCAGCAGCCAACAGCTTACCTCTGGAAACACCATATATTTT
CDR3aa: CASSQQLTSGNTIYF
abundance: NA
j_gene: TRBJ1-3
d_gene: NA
v_gene: TRBV7-8

CDR3nt: TGCGCCAGCAGTGAGTCCAGCGGTAATGAAAAACTGTTTTTT
CDR3aa: CASSESSGNEKLFF
abundance: NA
j_gene: TRBJ1-4
d_gene: NA
v_gene: TRBV10-1

CDR3nt: TGTGCCAGCAGCTTGTGGGGGGAAGCTTTCTTT
CDR3aa: CASSLWGEAFF
abundance: NA
j_gene: TRBJ1-1
d_gene: NA
v_gene: TRBV13

CDR3nt: TGTGCCAGTAGCTACCACAGGACAGGGAGCGATGGCTACACCTTC
CDR3aa: CASSYHRTGSDGYTF
abundance: NA
j_gene: TRBJ1-2
d_gene: TRBD1
v_gene: TRBV19

CDR3nt: TGTGCCAGCAGCCCGCAAACAGGGATTTGGTACGAGCAGTACTTC
CDR3aa: CASSPQTGIWYEQYF
abundance: NA
j_gene: TRBJ2-7
d_gene: NA
v_gene: TRBV7-9

CDR3nt: TGTGCCAGCAGCTCCCATTTGAGAGAGACCCAGTACTTC
CDR3aa: CASSSHLRETQYF
abundance: NA
j_gene: TRBJ2-5
d_gene: NA
v_gene: TRBV7-3

CDR3nt: TGTGCCAGCAGTCGGGACATCGAAAGGGATACGCAGTATTTT
CDR3aa: CASSRDIERDTQYF
abundance: NA
j_gene: TRBJ2-3
d_gene: NA
v_gene: TRBV7-9

CDR3nt: TGTGCCAGCAGTTTATTGACCTACAACACTGAAGCTTTCTTT
CDR3aa: CASSLLTYNTEAFF
abundance: many
j_gene: TRBJ1-1
d_gene: NA
v_gene: TRBV28

CDR3nt: TGCGCCAGCAGTGAGTCGATAAATGAGCAGTTCTTC
CDR3aa: CASSESINEQFF
abundance: NA
j_gene: TRBJ2-1
d_gene: NA
v_gene: TRBV10-1

CDR3nt: TGTGCCACTAGGAACAGCATTAGCACAGATACGCAGTATTTT
CDR3aa: CATRNSISTDTQYF
abundance: NA
j_gene: TRBJ2-3
d_gene: NA
v_gene: TRBV6-5

CDR3nt: TGTGCCAGTAGGATCCCGACAGTTCAGGGCACTGAAGCTTTCTTT
CDR3aa: CASRIPTVQGTEAFF
abundance: NA
j_gene: TRBJ1-1
d_gene: NA
v_gene: TRBV19

CDR3nt: TGTGCCAGCTCACCGTACGGAGTCTACGAGCAGTACTTC
CDR3aa: CASSPYGVYEQYF
abundance: once
j_gene: TRBJ2-7
d_gene: NA
v_gene: TRBV18

CDR3nt: TGTGCCAGCAAAGAGGGGCCGGCGGGGAACACTGAAGCTTTCTTT
CDR3aa: CASKEGPAGNTEAFF
abundance: NA
j_gene: TRBJ1-1
d_gene: NA
v_gene: TRBV25-1

CDR3nt: TGTGCCAGCAGTGAGTTACAGGGGAGCACTGAAGCTTTCTTT
CDR3aa: CASSELQGSTEAFF
abundance: many
j_gene: TRBJ1-1
d_gene: TRBD1
v_gene: TRBV6-1

CDR3nt: TGCGCCAGCAGCCCCGGGACTAGCGGGTACAATGAGCAGTTCTTC
CDR3aa: CASSPGTSGYNEQFF
abundance: few
j_gene: TRBJ2-1
d_gene: TRBD2
v_gene: TRBV5-1

CDR3nt: TGTGCCAGCAGAACGACAGGGGGCACTTCACCCCTCCACTTT
CDR3aa: CASRTTGGTSPLHF
abundance: NA
j_gene: TRBJ1-6
d_gene: TRBD1
v_gene: TRBV2

CDR3nt: TGTGCCAGCAGCTTGGATGACTCGGGCCAAGATACGCAGTATTTT
CDR3aa: CASSLDDSGQDTQYF
abundance: NA
j_gene: TRBJ2-3
d_gene: NA
v_gene: TRBV5-4

CDR3nt: TGTGCCAGCAGCTTAGCCCACGGGGAGCTGTTTTTT
CDR3aa: CASSLAHGELFF
abundance: NA
j_gene: TRBJ2-2
d_gene: NA
v_gene: TRBV11-2

CDR3nt: TGTGCCACCAGCCACAGGGGTAATGAAAAACTGTTTTTT
CDR3aa: CATSHRGNEKLFF
abundance: NA
j_gene: TRBJ1-4
d_gene: TRBD1
v_gene: TRBV15

CDR3nt: TGTGCCAGCAGTGTTTTAGGACAGATAAATGAAAAACTGTTTTTT
CDR3aa: CASSVLGQINEKLFF
abundance: once
j_gene: TRBJ1-4
d_gene: NA
v_gene: TRBV6-1

CDR3nt: TGCGCCAGCAGCCAACCCGAACGACAGGGTGAAGCTTTCTTT
CDR3aa: CASSQPERQGEAFF
abundance: NA
j_gene: TRBJ1-1
d_gene: TRBD1
v_gene: TRBV5-1

CDR3nt: TGCGCCACCGCGGAGGATCAGCCCCAGCATTTT
CDR3aa: CATAEDQPQHF
abundance: NA
j_gene: TRBJ1-5
d_gene: NA
v_gene: TRBV23-1

CDR3nt: TGTGCCAGCAGTTACTCACGGGGAGGAGAGACCCAGTACTTC
CDR3aa: CASSYSRGGETQYF
abundance: NA
j_gene: TRBJ2-5
d_gene: NA
v_gene: TRBV6-6

CDR3nt: TGCGCCAGCAGCCCGGGACAGAATAATTCACCCCTCCACTTT
CDR3aa: CASSPGQNNSPLHF
abundance: NA
j_gene: TRBJ1-6
d_gene: TRBD1
v_gene: TRBV5-1

CDR3nt: TGCGCCAGCAGCCAAGGACAGCCTCTTAACTATGGCTACACCTTC
CDR3aa: CASSQGQPLNYGYTF
abundance: NA
j_gene: TRBJ1-2
d_gene: NA
v_gene: TRBV4-1

CDR3nt: TGTGCCAGTAGTAAACAGGGGGCCGGGGAGCTGTTTTTT
CDR3aa: CASSKQGAGELFF
abundance: NA
j_gene: TRBJ2-2
d_gene: TRBD1
v_gene: TRBV19

CDR3nt: TGTGCCAGCAGCCGGGACAGGGTAGGCAATCAGCCCCAGCATTTT
CDR3aa: CASSRDRVGNQPQHF
abundance: NA
j_gene: TRBJ1-5
d_gene: TRBD1
v_gene: TRBV14

CDR3nt: TGTGCCAGCAGCTCTCCGGGGAGGGAGACCCAGTACTTC
CDR3aa: CASSSPGRETQYF
abundance: NA
j_gene: TRBJ2-5
d_gene: NA
v_gene: TRBV28

CDR3nt: TGTGCCAGCAGTTCACAGGGAGGGACTGAAGCTTTCTTT
CDR3aa: CASSSQGGTEAFF
abundance: NA
j_gene: TRBJ1-1
d_gene: NA
v_gene: TRBV7-9